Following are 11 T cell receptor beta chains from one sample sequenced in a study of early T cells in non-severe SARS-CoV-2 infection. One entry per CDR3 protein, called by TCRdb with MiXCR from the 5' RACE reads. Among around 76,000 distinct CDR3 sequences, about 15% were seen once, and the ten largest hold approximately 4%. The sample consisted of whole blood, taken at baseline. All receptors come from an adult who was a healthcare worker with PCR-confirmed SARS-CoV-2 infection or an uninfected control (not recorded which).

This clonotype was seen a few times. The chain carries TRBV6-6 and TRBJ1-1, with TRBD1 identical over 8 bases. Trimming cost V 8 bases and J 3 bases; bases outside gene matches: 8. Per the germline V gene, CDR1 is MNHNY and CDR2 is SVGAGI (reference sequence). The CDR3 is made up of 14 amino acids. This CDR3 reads CASWTGKAYTEAFF. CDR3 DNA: TGTGCCAGCTGGACAGGGAAAGCATACACTGAAGCTTTCTTT.

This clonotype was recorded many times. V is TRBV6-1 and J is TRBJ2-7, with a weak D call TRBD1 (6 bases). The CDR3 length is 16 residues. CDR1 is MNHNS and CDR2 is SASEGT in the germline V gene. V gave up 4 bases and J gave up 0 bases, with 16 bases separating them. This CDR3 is CASSGRTAILSYEQYF. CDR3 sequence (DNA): TGTGCCAGCAGTGGCCGGACAGCCATCCTCTCCTACGAGCAGTACTTC.

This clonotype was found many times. The CDR3 sequence: CATSDLGRNTDTQYF. DNA of the CDR3: TGTGCCACCAGTGATTTGGGGAGGAATACAGATACGCAGTATTTT. This chain links TRBV24-1 with TRBJ2-3; the D gene is possibly TRBD2 (6 bases). Germline assignment: CDR1 KGHDR and CDR2 SFDVKD. The CDR3 is made up of 15 amino acids. V lost 0 bases to trimming and J lost 3 bases, with 9 bases between them.

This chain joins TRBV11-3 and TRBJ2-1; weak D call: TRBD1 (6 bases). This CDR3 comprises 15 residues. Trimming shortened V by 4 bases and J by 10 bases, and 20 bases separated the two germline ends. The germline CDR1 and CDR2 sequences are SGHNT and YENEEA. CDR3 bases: TGTGCCAGCAGCTCTGGGCAGGGGAAGCGTCAGGAGCAGTTCTTC. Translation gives CASSSGQGKRQEQFF.

Here the CDR3 DNA reads TGTGCCAGCAGCCCCGAACCCAACACAGATACGCAGTATTTT. Encoded protein: CASSPEPNTDTQYF. The V call is TRBV7-3, the J call TRBJ2-3; D not certain. Trimming pared 5 bases from V and 2 bases from J, leaving 11 bases between. This CDR3 region has 14 residues. Germline V gives CDR1 SGHTA, CDR2 FQGTGA.

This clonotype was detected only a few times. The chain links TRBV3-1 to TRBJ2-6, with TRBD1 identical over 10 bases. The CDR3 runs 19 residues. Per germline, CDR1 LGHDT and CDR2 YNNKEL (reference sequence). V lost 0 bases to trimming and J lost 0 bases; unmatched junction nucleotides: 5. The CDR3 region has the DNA TGTGCCAGCAGCCAAGAGGACAGGGGGTTAAGCTCTGGGGCCAACGTCCTGACTTTC. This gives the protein CASSQEDRGLSSGANVLTF. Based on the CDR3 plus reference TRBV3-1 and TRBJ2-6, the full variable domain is DTAVSQTPKYLVTQMGNDKSIKCEQNLGHDTMYWYKQDSKKFLKIMFSYNNKELIINETVPNRFSPKSPDKAHLNLHINSLELGDSAVYFCASSQEDRGLSSGANVLTFGAGSRLTVL.

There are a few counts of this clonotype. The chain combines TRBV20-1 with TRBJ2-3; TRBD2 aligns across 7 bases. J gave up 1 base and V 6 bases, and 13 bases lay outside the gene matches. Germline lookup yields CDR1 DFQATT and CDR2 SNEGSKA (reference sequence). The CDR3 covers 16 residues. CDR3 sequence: CSAGDGGLGGTDTQYF. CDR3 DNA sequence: TGCAGTGCAGGAGACGGCGGACTAGGCGGCACAGATACGCAGTATTTT.

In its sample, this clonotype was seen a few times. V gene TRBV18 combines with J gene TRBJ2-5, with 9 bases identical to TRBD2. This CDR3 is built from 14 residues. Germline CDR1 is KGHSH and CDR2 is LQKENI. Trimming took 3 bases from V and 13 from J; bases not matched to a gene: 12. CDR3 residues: CASSPPGDSGSPYF. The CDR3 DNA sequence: TGTGCCAGCTCACCCCCTGGAGATAGCGGGAGCCCGTACTTC.

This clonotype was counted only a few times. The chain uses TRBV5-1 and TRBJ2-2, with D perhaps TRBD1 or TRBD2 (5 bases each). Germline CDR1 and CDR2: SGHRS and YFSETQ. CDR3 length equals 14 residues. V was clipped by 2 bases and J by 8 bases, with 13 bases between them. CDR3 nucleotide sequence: TGCGCCAGCAGCTTCGGGGACCCCTCGGGGGAGCTGTTTTTT. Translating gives CASSFGDPSGELFF. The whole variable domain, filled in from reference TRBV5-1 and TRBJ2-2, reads KAGVTQTPRYLIKTRGQQVTLSCSPISGHRSVSWYQQTPGQGLQFLFEYFSETQRNKGNFPGRFSGRQFSNSRSEMNVSTLELGDSALYLCASSFGDPSGELFFGEGSRLTVL.

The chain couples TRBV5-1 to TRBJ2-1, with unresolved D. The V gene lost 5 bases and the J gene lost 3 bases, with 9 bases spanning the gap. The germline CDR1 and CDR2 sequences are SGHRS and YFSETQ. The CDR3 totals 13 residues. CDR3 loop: CASRVRVYNEQFF. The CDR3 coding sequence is TGCGCCAGCAGGGTCCGGGTCTACAATGAGCAGTTCTTC. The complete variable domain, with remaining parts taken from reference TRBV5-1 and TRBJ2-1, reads KAGVTQTPRYLIKTRGQQVTLSCSPISGHRSVSWYQQTPGQGLQFLFEYFSETQRNKGNFPGRFSGRQFSNSRSEMNVSTLELGDSALYLCASRVRVYNEQFFGPGTRLTVL.

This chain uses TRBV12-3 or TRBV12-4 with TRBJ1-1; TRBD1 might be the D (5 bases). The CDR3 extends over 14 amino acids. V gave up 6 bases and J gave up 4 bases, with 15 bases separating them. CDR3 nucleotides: TGTGCCAGCAGCGCCGGGACTCGGACCACTGAAGCTTTCTTT. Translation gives CASSAGTRTTEAFF.